These T cell receptor beta chains were read from a single sample in a study of T cell responses to AZD1222 COVID-19 vaccine. Assay: immunoSEQ multiplex PCR; the TCRdb copy retains only in-frame clones and omits some. The sample contains 150,000 to 200,000 clones, around nine tenths of which appear only once. The sequences come from peripheral blood, collected 28 days after the second AZD1222 dose. These receptor sequences come from an adult who received the AZD1222 COVID-19 vaccine. The CDR3 runs from the conserved cysteine through the conserved F or W. D genes are given only for firm matches. Only part of the rows carry a size: once, few, many, or a class if the clone is expanded.

-	-	TRBV6-5	TRBJ2-2	TGTGCCAGCAGCCGGAGGGGTCTCGCCGGGGAGCTGTTTTTT	CASSRRGLAGELFF
-	TRBD1	TRBV6-2/TRBV6-3	TRBJ2-3	TGTGCCAGCAGTGGGGACAGGGGAAATACAGATACGCAGTATTTT	CASSGDRGNTDTQYF
-	-	TRBV4-3	TRBJ2-1	TGCGCCAGCAGCCAAGATCTCTCGGGGCCAGAGAGGGGTGAGCAGTTCTTC	CASSQDLSGPERGEQFF
-	-	TRBV3-1/TRBV3-2	TRBJ2-7	TGTGCCAGCAGCCAGACAGGCCCGCAGTACTTC	CASSQTGPQYF
-	-	TRBV30	TRBJ1-2	TGTGCCTGGAGTCCCGGGGCAGGTTTGGGCTACACCTTC	CAWSPGAGLGYTF
few	TRBD2	TRBV4-3	TRBJ2-3	TGCGCCAGCAGCCAAGACGCTAGCGGGAGCACAGATACGCAGTATTTT	CASSQDASGSTDTQYF
-	-	TRBV5-1	TRBJ2-6	TGCGCCAGCAGCTTGGATGGTGGGGCCAACGTCCTGACTTTC	CASSLDGGANVLTF
-	-	TRBV29-1	TRBJ1-3	TGCAGCGGCCTGAGATCTGGAAACACCATATATTTT	CSGLRSGNTIYF
-	-	TRBV30	TRBJ2-1	TGTGCCTGGAGTGTAGTGTGGGGCAATGAGCAGTTCTTC	CAWSVVWGNEQFF
-	TRBD2	TRBV4-3	TRBJ2-7	TGCGCCAGCAGCCAATTTACCGGACTAGCCGCTCCTCCCTACGAGCAGTACTTC	CASSQFTGLAAPPYEQYF
-	-	TRBV28	TRBJ2-7	TGTGCCAGCAGTCGTACAGGGAAGGCGCAGTACTTC	CASSRTGKAQYF
-	TRBD2	TRBV19	TRBJ2-1	TGTGCCAGTAGTGTATTAGCGGGAGGTCCCTCAAATGAGCAGTTCTTC	CASSVLAGGPSNEQFF
-	-	TRBV10-3	TRBJ2-7	TGTGCCATCAGGGAGGGTACGATCTACGAGCAGTACTTC	CAIREGTIYEQYF
few	TRBD2	TRBV18	TRBJ2-3	TGTGCCAGCTCACCGTTAAGCGGGAGGCCTCAAGGCACAGATACGCAGTATTTT	CASSPLSGRPQGTDTQYF
-	TRBD1	TRBV9	TRBJ1-3	TGTGCCAGCAGCCCGTGGACAGGAGGGAGCCTGGGAAACACCATATATTTT	CASSPWTGGSLGNTIYF
-	-	TRBV30	TRBJ2-1	TGTGCCTGGAGTACCTCTTTTGGGGGAGCCCGCAATGAGCAGTTCTTC	CAWSTSFGGARNEQFF
-	TRBD1	TRBV28	TRBJ1-2	TGTGCCAGCAGTTTGGCAGGGGGCGCAGACTATGGCTACACCTTC	CASSLAGGADYGYTF
-	-	TRBV2	TRBJ2-7	TGTGCCAGCAGTCGGACGTTCTCCTACGAGCAGTACTTC	CASSRTFSYEQYF
-	TRBD1	TRBV28	TRBJ2-7	TGTGCCAGCAGCTTAGGGGGACAGGGGACAGGCGAGCAGTACTTC	CASSLGGQGTGEQYF
-	-	TRBV6-2/TRBV6-3	TRBJ2-7	TGTGCCAGCAGTTACTCGGGCGGCAGCTCCTACGAGCAGTACTTC	CASSYSGGSSYEQYF
few	TRBD1	TRBV5-6	TRBJ2-7	TGTGCCAGCAGCCATCCCACAGGGGTGAACGGCGAGCAGTACTTC	CASSHPTGVNGEQYF
-	-	TRBV6-4	TRBJ2-1	TGTGCCAGCAGCCACGGGGAGGCGTCCCCTCGCAATGAGCAGTTCTTC	CASSHGEASPRNEQFF
-	-	TRBV29-1	TRBJ1-4	TGCAGCGTTCGGGCAGCTAATGAAAAACTGTTTTTT	CSVRAANEKLFF
-	-	TRBV7-2	TRBJ2-5	TGTGCCAGCACCAACCAAGAGACCCAGTACTTC	CASTNQETQYF
-	-	TRBV7-3	TRBJ2-1	TGTGCCAGCAGCTTAAAGTCAGGGCCTAATGAGCAGTTCTTC	CASSLKSGPNEQFF
-	-	TRBV21-1	TRBJ2-1	TGTGCCAGCAGCAAAGTATGGGAGACTAGCGGGGAGGGGGGATACAATGAGCAGTTCTTC	CASSKVWETSGEGGYNEQFF
-	-	TRBV27	TRBJ2-2	TGTGCCAGCAGTTTAAGTGGACATAGCACCGGGGAGCTGTTTTTT	CASSLSGHSTGELFF
once	TRBD1	TRBV28	TRBJ2-1	TGTGCCAGCAGACCGGGACAGGGGCTGAGCGGGAGTTTCTTC	CASRPGQGLSGSFF
-	-	TRBV19	TRBJ1-5	TGTGCCAGTGGCCTCCTTGGGGATTATAGCAATCAGCCCCAGCATTTT	CASGLLGDYSNQPQHF
-	TRBD2	TRBV4-3	TRBJ2-5	TGCGCCAGCAGCCAAGATGGCAGCGGGAGGGAGACCCAGTACTTC	CASSQDGSGRETQYF
-	TRBD1	TRBV10-3	TRBJ2-4	TGTGCCATCAGTGAGGCCTACAGGGGAAGGGCCAAAAACATTCAGTACTTC	CAISEAYRGRAKNIQYF
-	-	TRBV28	TRBJ1-5	TGTGCCAGTGTCTCGGGCAATCAGCCCCAGCATTTT	CASVSGNQPQHF
once	TRBD1	TRBV7-8	TRBJ1-5	TGTGCCACCACGGAGGGACAGATACTAAGCAATCAGCCCCAGCATTTT	CATTEGQILSNQPQHF
few	TRBD2	TRBV7-7	TRBJ2-1	TGTGCTAGCAGCCCGCAATTGGGGTCAAGCGGGGACCACTACAATGAGCAGTTCTTC	CASSPQLGSSGDHYNEQFF
-	TRBD2	TRBV27	TRBJ2-3	TGTGCCAGCAGTCTGCTCGGGGGGGGCACAGATACGCAGTATTTT	CASSLLGGGTDTQYF
-	-	TRBV27	TRBJ2-7	TGTGCCAGCAGTTTTGGCACAACCTCCTACGAGCAGTACTTC	CASSFGTTSYEQYF
-	-	TRBV5-1	TRBJ2-7	TGCGCCAGCAGCTTGCGGGCAGGGGCAGAGTACGAGCAGTACTTC	CASSLRAGAEYEQYF
-	-	TRBV28	TRBJ2-5	TGTGCCAGCAGTTTCCAGCCCCCGGGGGTAGAGACCCAGTACTTC	CASSFQPPGVETQYF
-	-	TRBV28	TRBJ1-1	TGTGCCAGCAGGGGAACAGTGAGGCCGGGGAACACTGAAGCTTTCTTT	CASRGTVRPGNTEAFF
once	-	TRBV28	TRBJ1-4	TGTGCCAGCAGTCCACAGCCTACTAATGAAAAACTGTTTTTT	CASSPQPTNEKLFF
-	TRBD1	TRBV28	TRBJ2-2	TGTGCCAGCAACCCGGGACAGGCCAACACCGGGGAGCTGTTTTTT	CASNPGQANTGELFF
-	TRBD1	TRBV6-5	TRBJ2-7	TGTGCCAGCAGTTACGGGGGACAGGGGAGATACGAGCAGTACTTC	CASSYGGQGRYEQYF
-	TRBD2	TRBV5-1	TRBJ2-1	TGCGCCAGCAGCATGAAGCGGGGGAGCTCCTACAATGAGCAGTTCTTC	CASSMKRGSSYNEQFF
-	-	TRBV29-1	TRBJ1-2	TGCAGCGTTGAGACAGCCCCCGGCTATGGCTACACCTTC	CSVETAPGYGYTF
-	-	TRBV12-3/TRBV12-4	TRBJ1-4	TGTGCCAGCAAGGGTCAGACTAATGAAAAACTGTTTTTT	CASKGQTNEKLFF
-	-	TRBV7-8	TRBJ2-7	TGTGCCAGCAGCTTAGATCGCGGGACGGACGAGCAGTACTTC	CASSLDRGTDEQYF
-	-	TRBV11-1	TRBJ2-7	TGTGCCAGCAGCTTAGACTGGCCAGGGACCTACGAGCAGTACTTC	CASSLDWPGTYEQYF
-	TRBD1	TRBV9	TRBJ1-5	TGTGCCAGCAGCGTCGGAGCCGGGACAGACAATCAGCCCCAGCATTTT	CASSVGAGTDNQPQHF
few	TRBD1	TRBV28	TRBJ1-2	TGTGCCAGCAGACGCCAGGACAGGGACTATGGCTACACCTTC	CASRRQDRDYGYTF
-	-	TRBV7-2	TRBJ2-7	TGTGCCAGCAGCTTGGGCGTCCACTCCTACGAGCAGTACTTC	CASSLGVHSYEQYF